A selection of T cell receptor beta chains follows, all from one sample in a study of cytomegalovirus exposure and HLA in healthy donors. The method was immunoSEQ multiplex PCR; TCRdb's version includes in-frame clones alone and lacks a portion of them. The sample shows about 150,000 clones, approximately 86% of them seen only once. Input material: PBMCs. The receptor source for this set is a woman in her thirties or forties in good health and CMV-seronegative. The CDR3 runs from the conserved cysteine through the conserved F or W. Fields, in order: D gene, clone size, V gene, J gene, CDR3 protein, CDR3 DNA. The D gene is left open where the match is weak. Clone size is shown for a subset of rows, as once, few, many or a class of expanded clone.

D: -
size: -
V: TRBV18
J: TRBJ1-2
CDR3: CASSPSETDYGYTF
DNA: TGTGCCAGCTCACCTTCAGAGACAGACTATGGCTACACCTTC

D: -
size: -
V: TRBV18
J: TRBJ2-2
CDR3: CASSPREQGNTGELFF
DNA: TGTGCCAGCTCACCTCGGGAACAGGGGAACACCGGGGAGCTGTTTTTT

D: -
size: -
V: TRBV12-2
J: TRBJ2-7
CDR3: CASRLSSGYHYEQYF
DNA: TGTGCAAGTCGCTTATCGAGCGGATACCACTACGAGCAGTACTTC

D: -
size: -
V: TRBV5-6
J: TRBJ2-3
CDR3: CASSRAEPDTQYF
DNA: TGTGCCAGCAGCCGAGCGGAGCCAGATACGCAGTATTTT

D: TRBD2
size: -
V: TRBV29-1
J: TRBJ2-7
CDR3: CSALLAGPYEQYF
DNA: TGCAGCGCTCTATTAGCGGGTCCCTACGAGCAGTACTTC

D: -
size: -
V: TRBV10-3
J: TRBJ1-3
CDR3: CAIRKQGGSGNTIYF
DNA: TGTGCCATCAGGAAACAGGGAGGGTCTGGAAACACCATATATTTT

D: -
size: -
V: TRBV10-3
J: TRBJ2-5
CDR3: CAIQRDGGSETQYF
DNA: TGTGCCATCCAACGCGATGGGGGCTCGGAGACCCAGTACTTC

D: -
size: few
V: TRBV30
J: TRBJ1-4
CDR3: CASGGNEKLFF
DNA: TGTGCGTCGGGGGGGAATGAAAAACTGTTTTTT

D: -
size: -
V: TRBV7-9
J: TRBJ2-7
CDR3: CASSRQGGSYEQYF
DNA: TGTGCCAGCAGCCGTCAGGGGGGATCCTACGAGCAGTACTTC

D: TRBD1
size: -
V: TRBV19
J: TRBJ1-2
CDR3: CASSLSGTGVYGYTF
DNA: TGTGCCAGCAGTCTTTCCGGGACAGGGGTTTATGGCTACACCTTC

D: -
size: -
V: TRBV4-1
J: TRBJ2-7
CDR3: CASSHSGTNYEQYF
DNA: TGCGCCAGCAGCCATAGCGGAACCAACTACGAGCAGTACTTC

D: -
size: -
V: TRBV7-9
J: TRBJ1-1
CDR3: CSSSLEGVITEAFF
DNA: TGTTCCAGCAGCTTAGAAGGGGTGATAACTGAAGCTTTCTTT

D: TRBD2
size: -
V: TRBV5-1
J: TRBJ2-1
CDR3: CASSSGTGLVSYEQFF
DNA: TGCGCCAGCAGCTCCGGGACGGGACTAGTAAGCTATGAGCAGTTCTTC

D: TRBD1
size: -
V: TRBV30
J: TRBJ1-5
CDR3: CAWKNSGTANQPQHF
DNA: TGTGCCTGGAAGAACTCCGGGACAGCTAATCAGCCCCAGCATTTT

D: TRBD1
size: -
V: TRBV28
J: TRBJ2-4
CDR3: CASSPPRTGGRDIQYF
DNA: TGTGCCAGCAGTCCCCCCAGGACAGGGGGTCGGGACATTCAGTACTTC

D: TRBD1
size: -
V: TRBV11-3
J: TRBJ2-7
CDR3: CASSLEGDRGDYEQYF
DNA: TGTGCCAGCAGCTTAGAAGGGGACAGGGGCGATTACGAGCAGTACTTC

D: -
size: -
V: TRBV6-5
J: TRBJ2-7
CDR3: CASSSPYYSEQYF
DNA: TGTGCCAGCAGTTCACCCTACTACTCCGAGCAGTACTTC

D: -
size: -
V: TRBV30
J: TRBJ2-7
CDR3: CAWSRRYEQYF
DNA: TGTGCCTGGAGTAGGAGGTACGAGCAGTACTTC

D: TRBD1
size: -
V: TRBV29-1
J: TRBJ2-7
CDR3: CSGGQGPFEQYF
DNA: TGCAGCGGTGGACAGGGGCCCTTCGAGCAGTACTTC

D: -
size: -
V: TRBV30
J: TRBJ2-3
CDR3: CAWSGGRTDTQYF
DNA: TGTGCCTGGAGTGGCGGGCGCACAGATACGCAGTATTTT

D: TRBD1
size: -
V: TRBV29-1
J: TRBJ2-7
CDR3: CSAGTGSPYEQYF
DNA: TGCAGCGCCGGGACAGGGAGTCCCTACGAGCAGTACTTC

D: -
size: -
V: TRBV5-6
J: TRBJ2-5
CDR3: CASSLGGLETQYF
DNA: TGTGCCAGCAGCTTGGGGGGCCTGGAGACCCAGTACTTC

D: TRBD1
size: once
V: TRBV10-3
J: TRBJ1-5
CDR3: CAIGQGVAQPQHF
DNA: TGTGCCATCGGTCAGGGGGTAGCTCAGCCCCAGCATTTT

D: TRBD1
size: -
V: TRBV5-3
J: TRBJ2-7
CDR3: CARSPMGQGVRYEQYF
DNA: TGTGCCAGAAGCCCAATGGGTCAGGGGGTGAGGTACGAGCAGTACTTC

D: -
size: -
V: TRBV30
J: TRBJ2-7
CDR3: CAWTTGKPYEQYF
DNA: TGTGCCTGGACTACAGGGAAACCCTACGAGCAGTACTTC

D: TRBD1
size: -
V: TRBV10-2
J: TRBJ1-2
CDR3: CASSELGTAYGYTF
DNA: TGCGCCAGCAGTGAGTTGGGGACAGCTTATGGCTACACCTTC

D: TRBD2
size: -
V: TRBV7-9
J: TRBJ2-7
CDR3: CASTPPLGLADYEQYF
DNA: TGTGCCAGCACCCCCCCCCTCGGACTAGCGGATTACGAGCAGTACTTC

D: TRBD2
size: -
V: TRBV5-1
J: TRBJ2-7
CDR3: CASSLGVAGVRSYEQYF
DNA: TGCGCCAGCAGCTTGGGGGTAGCGGGAGTAAGGTCCTACGAGCAGTACTTC

D: -
size: -
V: TRBV29-1
J: TRBJ1-2
CDR3: CSVDRGSGYTF
DNA: TGCAGCGTTGACAGGGGTAGCGGCTACACCTTC

D: TRBD2
size: once
V: TRBV5-4
J: TRBJ2-3
CDR3: CASSLGGRGPDTQYF
DNA: TGTGCCAGCAGCTTGGGCGGGAGGGGCCCAGATACGCAGTATTTT

D: TRBD1
size: -
V: TRBV2
J: TRBJ1-4
CDR3: CASSGQGATNEKLFF
DNA: TGTGCCAGCAGCGGACAGGGAGCAACTAATGAAAAACTGTTTTTT

D: -
size: -
V: TRBV2
J: TRBJ1-2
CDR3: CASQELAGDHGYTF
DNA: TGTGCCAGCCAAGAACTCGCAGGGGACCATGGCTACACCTTC

D: -
size: -
V: TRBV5-6
J: TRBJ2-2
CDR3: CASRRTGSTGELFF
DNA: TGTGCCAGCAGACGCACAGGGAGCACCGGGGAGCTGTTTTTT

D: TRBD1
size: -
V: TRBV28
J: TRBJ2-1
CDR3: CASSSTGQGENEQFF
DNA: TGTGCCAGCAGTTCTACCGGACAGGGGGAGAATGAGCAGTTCTTC

D: -
size: -
V: TRBV12-2
J: TRBJ2-2
CDR3: CAYIYRVGELFF
DNA: TGTGCTTACATATATCGGGTCGGGGAGCTGTTTTTT

D: TRBD2
size: few
V: TRBV6-4
J: TRBJ2-1
CDR3: CASSDEASGTYNEQFF
DNA: TGTGCCAGCAGTGACGAGGCTAGCGGGACCTACAATGAGCAGTTCTTC

D: -
size: -
V: TRBV7-9
J: TRBJ2-7
CDR3: CASSHLPGGETLSYEQYF
DNA: TGTGCCAGCAGCCACCTGCCCGGCGGGGAAACCCTCTCCTACGAGCAGTACTTC

D: TRBD1
size: -
V: TRBV6-5
J: TRBJ1-1
CDR3: CASSSDRELPLAFF
DNA: TGTGCCAGCAGTTCGGACAGGGAACTCCCTTTGGCTTTCTTT

D: -
size: -
V: TRBV29-1
J: TRBJ2-7
CDR3: CSASGTSSYEQYF
DNA: TGCAGCGCCAGCGGGACATCCTCCTACGAGCAGTACTTC

D: -
size: -
V: TRBV5-6
J: TRBJ1-2
CDR3: CASSAMGGNGYTF
DNA: TGTGCCAGCAGCGCTATGGGGGGAAACGGCTACACCTTC

D: -
size: -
V: TRBV2
J: TRBJ2-3
CDR3: CASSEEDSPPTDTQYF
DNA: TGTGCCAGCAGTGAAGAGGACAGCCCCCCCACAGATACGCAGTATTTT

D: TRBD1
size: -
V: TRBV27
J: TRBJ2-7
CDR3: CASSLGQGPYEQYF
DNA: TGTGCCAGCAGTTTAGGACAGGGACCCTACGAGCAGTACTTC

D: -
size: once
V: TRBV7-9
J: TRBJ1-2
CDR3: CSSSLGAGFYGYTF
DNA: TGTTCCAGCAGCTTAGGGGCGGGCTTCTATGGCTACACCTTC

D: -
size: -
V: TRBV12-2
J: TRBJ2-1
CDR3: CASRQRLAGGDEQFF
DNA: TGTGCAAGTCGCCAACGACTAGCGGGAGGGGATGAGCAGTTCTTC

D: TRBD2
size: few
V: TRBV5-1
J: TRBJ2-3
CDR3: CASGGDVTDTQYF
DNA: TGCGCCAGCGGGGGGGATGTCACAGATACGCAGTATTTT

D: -
size: once
V: TRBV5-1
J: TRBJ2-7
CDR3: CASSLDGQFGREQYF
DNA: TGCGCCAGCAGCTTGGATGGGCAGTTCGGCCGCGAGCAGTACTTC

D: -
size: -
V: TRBV7-9
J: TRBJ2-1
CDR3: CASSARVVEQFF
DNA: TGTGCCAGCAGCGCGAGGGTGGTTGAGCAGTTCTTC